This T cell receptor (beta chain) was observed in a study of blood T cell repertoires in COVID-19. Study-wide background: The United States, Italy and Spain supplied acute and convalescent COVID-19 samples. In each case, the material was cDNA or gDNA derived from T cells, B-cell-depleted T cells, or PBMCs.

CDR1 and CDR2 (germline): KGHDR, SFDVKD. CDR3 length: 15 amino acids. V was pared by 9 bases and J by 5 bases, with 9 bases of the junction left unmatched. Seattle cases were enrolled at active infection and followed longitudinally. Sequencing used immunoSEQ multiplex PCR; TCRdb keeps in-frame clones, though not all of them. The table has some 220,000 clones, approximately 85% seen once. This sequence originates from a man aged 50 to 60 with COVID-19, enrolled during active disease. The sample was peripheral blood. The rearrangement uses TRBV24-1 and TRBJ2-1, with 10 positions matching TRBD1. DNA of the CDR3: TGTGCCACCTCCCTTTCGGGACAGGGGCACAATGAGCAGTTCTTC. The encoded protein is CATSLSGQGHNEQFF.